The source of this TCR beta chain is a study of Ad26.COV2.S vaccination and SARS-CoV-2 variants. Whole-study context: As a participant in COV1001, the donor was in the Ad26.COV2.S trial arm. Findings and limits, study-wide: Spike-specific responses of CD8+ and CD4+ T cells were reported to display substantial breadth after vaccination.

V lost 0 bases to trimming and J lost 0 bases, with 12 bases between them. The CDR3 extends over 17 amino acids. Germline CDR1 and CDR2: LGHNA and YSLEER. This sample's treatment: 19 received Ad26.COV2.S at low or high dose, single or two shots; about 5 received placebo; per-sample allocation not given. Sampling was performed 63 days after the first vaccine or placebo injection. Aged 18-55 years, donor was enrolled in Boston in about 2020. The protocol was immunoSEQ multiplex PCR, while the TCRdb copy is restricted to in-frame clones and leaves out a portion. Of fewer than 500,000 clones in the sample, 89% were seen once. Points on this clone: Its antigen is as yet unknown.

The chain couples TRBV4-3 to TRBJ2-1; D assignment may be TRBD1 or TRBD2 (5 bases each). The sequencing used peripheral blood, collected in a trial of Ad26.COV2.S vaccine versus placebo. The clonotype was recovered from a person aged 18-65 years who received the Ad26.COV2.S COVID-19 vaccine or a placebo. CDR3 in amino acids: CASSQEVGVSSYNEQFF. As DNA, the CDR3 is TGCGCCAGCAGCCAAGAGGTGGGGGTCAGCTCCTACAATGAGCAGTTCTTC.